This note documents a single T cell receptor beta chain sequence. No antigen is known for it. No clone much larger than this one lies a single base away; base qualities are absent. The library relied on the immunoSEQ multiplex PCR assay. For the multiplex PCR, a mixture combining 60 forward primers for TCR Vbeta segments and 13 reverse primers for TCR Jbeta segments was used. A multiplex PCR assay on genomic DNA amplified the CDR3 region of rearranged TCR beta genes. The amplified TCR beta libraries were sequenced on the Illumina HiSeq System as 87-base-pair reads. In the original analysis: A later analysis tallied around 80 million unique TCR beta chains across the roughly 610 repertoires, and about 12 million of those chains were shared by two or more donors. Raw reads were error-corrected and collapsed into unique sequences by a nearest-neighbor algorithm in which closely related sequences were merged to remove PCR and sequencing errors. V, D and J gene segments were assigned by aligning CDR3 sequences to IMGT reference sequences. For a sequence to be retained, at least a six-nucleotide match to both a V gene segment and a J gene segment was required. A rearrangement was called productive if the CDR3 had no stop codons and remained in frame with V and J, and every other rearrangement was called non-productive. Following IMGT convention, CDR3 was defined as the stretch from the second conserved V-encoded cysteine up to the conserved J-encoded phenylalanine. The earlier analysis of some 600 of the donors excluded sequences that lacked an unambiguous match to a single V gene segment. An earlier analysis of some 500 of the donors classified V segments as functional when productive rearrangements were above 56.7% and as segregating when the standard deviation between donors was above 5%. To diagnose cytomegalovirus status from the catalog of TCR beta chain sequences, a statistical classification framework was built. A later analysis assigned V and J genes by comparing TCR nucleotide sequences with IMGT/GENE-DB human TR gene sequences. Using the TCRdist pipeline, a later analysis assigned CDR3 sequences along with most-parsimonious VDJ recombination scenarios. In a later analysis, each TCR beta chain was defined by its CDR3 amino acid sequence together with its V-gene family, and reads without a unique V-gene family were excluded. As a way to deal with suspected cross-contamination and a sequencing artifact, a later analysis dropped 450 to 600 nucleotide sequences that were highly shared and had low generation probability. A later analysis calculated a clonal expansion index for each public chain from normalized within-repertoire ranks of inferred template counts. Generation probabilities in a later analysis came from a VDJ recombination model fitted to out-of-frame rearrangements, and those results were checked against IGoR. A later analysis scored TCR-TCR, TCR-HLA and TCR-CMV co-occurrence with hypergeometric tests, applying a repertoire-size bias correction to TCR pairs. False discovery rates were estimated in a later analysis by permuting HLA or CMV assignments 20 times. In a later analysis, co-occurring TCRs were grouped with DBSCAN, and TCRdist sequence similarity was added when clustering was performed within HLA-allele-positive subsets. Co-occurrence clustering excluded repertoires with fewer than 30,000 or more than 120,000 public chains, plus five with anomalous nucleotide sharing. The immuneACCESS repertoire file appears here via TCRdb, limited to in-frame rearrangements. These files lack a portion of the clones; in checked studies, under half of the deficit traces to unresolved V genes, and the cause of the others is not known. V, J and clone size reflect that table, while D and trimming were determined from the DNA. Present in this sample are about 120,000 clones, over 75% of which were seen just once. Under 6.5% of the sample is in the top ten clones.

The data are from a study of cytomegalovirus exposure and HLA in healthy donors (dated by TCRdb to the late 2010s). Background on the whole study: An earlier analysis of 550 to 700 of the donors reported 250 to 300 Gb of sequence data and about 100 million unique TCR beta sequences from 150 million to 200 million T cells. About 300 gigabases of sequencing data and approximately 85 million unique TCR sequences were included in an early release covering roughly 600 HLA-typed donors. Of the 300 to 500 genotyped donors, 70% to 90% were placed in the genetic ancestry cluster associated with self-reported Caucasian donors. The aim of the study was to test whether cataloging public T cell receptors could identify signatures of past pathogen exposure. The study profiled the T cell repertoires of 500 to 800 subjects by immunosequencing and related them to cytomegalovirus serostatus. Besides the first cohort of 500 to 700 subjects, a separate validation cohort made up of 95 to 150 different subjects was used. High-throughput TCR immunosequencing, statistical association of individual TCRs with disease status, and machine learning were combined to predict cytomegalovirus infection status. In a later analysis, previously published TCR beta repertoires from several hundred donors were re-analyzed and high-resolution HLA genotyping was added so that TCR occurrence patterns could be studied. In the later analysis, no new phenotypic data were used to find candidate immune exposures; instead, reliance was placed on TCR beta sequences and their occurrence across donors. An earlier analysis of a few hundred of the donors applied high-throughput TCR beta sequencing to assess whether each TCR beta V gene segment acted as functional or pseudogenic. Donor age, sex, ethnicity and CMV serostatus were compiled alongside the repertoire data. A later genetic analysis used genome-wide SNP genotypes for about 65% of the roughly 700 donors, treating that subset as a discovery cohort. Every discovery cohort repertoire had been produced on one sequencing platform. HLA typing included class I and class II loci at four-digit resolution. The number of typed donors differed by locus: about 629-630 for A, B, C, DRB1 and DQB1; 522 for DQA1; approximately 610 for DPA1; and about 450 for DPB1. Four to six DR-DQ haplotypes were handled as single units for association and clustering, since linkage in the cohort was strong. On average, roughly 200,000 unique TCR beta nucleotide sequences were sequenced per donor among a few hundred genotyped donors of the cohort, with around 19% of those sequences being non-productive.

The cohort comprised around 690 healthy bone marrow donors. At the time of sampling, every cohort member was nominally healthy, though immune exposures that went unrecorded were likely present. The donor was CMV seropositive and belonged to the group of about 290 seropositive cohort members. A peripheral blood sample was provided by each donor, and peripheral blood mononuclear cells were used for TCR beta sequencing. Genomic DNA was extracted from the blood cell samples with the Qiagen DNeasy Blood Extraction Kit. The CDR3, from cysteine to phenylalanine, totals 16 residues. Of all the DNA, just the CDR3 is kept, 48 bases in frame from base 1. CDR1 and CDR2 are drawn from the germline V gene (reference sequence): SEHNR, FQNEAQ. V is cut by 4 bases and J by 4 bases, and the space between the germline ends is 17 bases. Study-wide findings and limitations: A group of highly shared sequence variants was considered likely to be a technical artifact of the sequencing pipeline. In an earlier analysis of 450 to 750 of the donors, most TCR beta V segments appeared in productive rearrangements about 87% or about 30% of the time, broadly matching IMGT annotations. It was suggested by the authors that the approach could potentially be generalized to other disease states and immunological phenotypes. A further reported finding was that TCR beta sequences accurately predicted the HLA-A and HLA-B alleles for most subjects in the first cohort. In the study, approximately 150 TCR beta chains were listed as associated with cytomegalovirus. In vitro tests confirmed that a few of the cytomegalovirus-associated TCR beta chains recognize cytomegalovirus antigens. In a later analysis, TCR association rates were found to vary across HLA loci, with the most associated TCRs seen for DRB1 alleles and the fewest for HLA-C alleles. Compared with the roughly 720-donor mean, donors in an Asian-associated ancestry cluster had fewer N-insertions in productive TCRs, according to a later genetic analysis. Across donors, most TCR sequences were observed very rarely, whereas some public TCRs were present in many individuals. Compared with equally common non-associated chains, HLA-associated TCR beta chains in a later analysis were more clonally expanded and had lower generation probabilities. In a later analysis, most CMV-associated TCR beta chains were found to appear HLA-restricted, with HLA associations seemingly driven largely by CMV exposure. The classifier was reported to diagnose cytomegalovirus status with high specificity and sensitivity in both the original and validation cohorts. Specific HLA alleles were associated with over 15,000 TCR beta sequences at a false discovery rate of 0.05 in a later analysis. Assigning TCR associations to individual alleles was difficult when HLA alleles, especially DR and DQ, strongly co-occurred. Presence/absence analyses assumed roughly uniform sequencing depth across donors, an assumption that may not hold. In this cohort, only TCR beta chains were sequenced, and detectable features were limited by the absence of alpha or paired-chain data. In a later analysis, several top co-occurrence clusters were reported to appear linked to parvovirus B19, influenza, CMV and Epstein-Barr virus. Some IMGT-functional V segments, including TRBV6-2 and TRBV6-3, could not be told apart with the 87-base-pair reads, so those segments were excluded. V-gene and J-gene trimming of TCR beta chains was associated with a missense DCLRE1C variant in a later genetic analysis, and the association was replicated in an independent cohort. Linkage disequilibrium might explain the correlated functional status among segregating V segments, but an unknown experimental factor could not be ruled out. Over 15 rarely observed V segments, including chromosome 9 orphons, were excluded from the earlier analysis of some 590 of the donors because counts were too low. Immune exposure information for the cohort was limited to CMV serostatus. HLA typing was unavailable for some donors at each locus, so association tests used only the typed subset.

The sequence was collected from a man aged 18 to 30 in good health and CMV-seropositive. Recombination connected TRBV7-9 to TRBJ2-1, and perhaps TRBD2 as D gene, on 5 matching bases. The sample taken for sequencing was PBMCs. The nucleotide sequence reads TGTGCCAGCAGCTCCCTTAAACGGGGAAATTACAATGAGCAGTTCTTC. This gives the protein CASSSLKRGNYNEQFF.